Following are 20 T cell receptor beta chains from one sample sequenced in a study of OX40 agonist ivuxolimab in advanced cancers. Only in-frame clones appear in the TCRdb table, and some are missing; sequencing was by immunoSEQ multiplex PCR. The sample has roughly 79,000 clones, around 92% seen once; the top ten hold approximately 0.5%. The sample was CD4+ or CD8+ T cells sorted from blood, taken in a trial of the OX40 agonist ivuxolimab. All receptors come from an adult with an advanced solid tumor such as melanoma, head and neck, liver or kidney cancer.

The V call is TRBV4-3, the J call TRBJ2-5; 8 nucleotides line up with TRBD2. The CDR3 is made up of 16 amino acids. J gave up 5 bases and V 0 bases, and 8 bases lay outside the gene matches. Per germline, CDR1 LGHNA and CDR2 YSLEER. CDR3 nucleotides: TGCGCCAGCAGCCAAGAGGTGACAACGGGAGGGGAGACCCAGTACTTC. Its protein is CASSQEVTTGGETQYF.

This sequence joins TRBV7-3 and TRBJ2-1; D remains ambiguous. The CDR3 loop spans 13 amino acids. V dropped 1 base and J dropped 7 bases, with 8 bases sitting between them. The germline gives CDR1 SGHTA, CDR2 FQGTGA. The CDR3 sequence: CASSLNRANEQFF. CDR3 nucleotide sequence: TGTGCCAGCAGCTTAAATCGCGCTAATGAGCAGTTCTTC.

This chain connects TRBV5-8 to TRBJ2-7, with D tentatively TRBD1 or TRBD2 (5 bases each). The CDR3 has 14 amino acids. Germline-derived CDR1 and CDR2 are SGHTS and YDEGEE. The germline V and J ends were trimmed by 2 bases and 6 bases, with 15 bases remaining between them. The CDR3 loop is CASSLTGTMGEQYF. As DNA, the CDR3 is TGTGCCAGCAGCTTAACCGGGACGATGGGCGAGCAGTACTTC.

The rearrangement links TRBV19 to TRBJ2-2, with no clear D. CDR1 and CDR2 from the germline V gene are LNHDA and SQIVND (reference sequence). V dropped 8 bases and J dropped 1 base, with 11 bases sitting between them. CDR3 length equals 14 residues. CDR3 amino acids: CASRRTENTGELFF. CDR3 DNA: TGTGCCAGTCGTCGGACGGAGAACACCGGGGAGCTGTTTTTT. Together with reference TRBV19 and TRBJ2-2, the CDR3 gives the full variable domain: DGGITQSPKYLFRKEGQNVTLSCEQNLNHDAMYWYRQDPGQGLRLIYYSQIVNDFQKGDIAEGYSVSREKKESFPLTVTSAQKNPTAFYLCASRRTENTGELFFGEGSRLTVL.

The J gene is TRBJ1-2, the V gene TRBV11-2; weak D call: TRBD1 (5 bases). V shed 4 bases and J shed 7 bases, with 19 bases lying between them. The CDR3 sequence is 15 residues long. Looked up from germline, CDR1 is SGHAT and CDR2 is FQNNGV. The CDR3 reads CASSSMGRGFFGYTF. CDR3 bases: TGTGCCAGCAGCTCGATGGGACGCGGCTTTTTTGGCTACACCTTC. Full variable domain (rest looked up from reference TRBV11-2 and TRBJ1-2): EAGVAQSPRYKIIEKRQSVAFWCNPISGHATLYWYQQILGQGPKLLIQFQNNGVVDDSQLPKDRFSAERLKGVDSTLKIQPAKLEDSAVYLCASSSMGRGFFGYTFGSGTRLTVV.

The chain recombines TRBV6-5 with TRBJ1-1; D is perhaps TRBD1 (5 bases). Trimming took off 11 bases at V and 4 bases at J, with 20 bases between the two ends. In germline, CDR1 is MNHEY, CDR2 SVGAGI. CDR3 length: 14 residues. The CDR3 loop is CASYRSRKGTEAFF. CDR3 nucleotides: TGTGCCTCCTACAGGTCTAGGAAGGGCACTGAAGCTTTCTTT.

This rearrangement joins TRBV11-3 to TRBJ2-2; D remains unclear. The length of the CDR3 is 16 residues. V was trimmed by 4 bases and J by 5 bases, leaving 17 bases between them. Germline lookup yields CDR1 SGHNT and CDR2 YENEEA. CDR3 sequence reads: CASSSSVAVGTGELFF. Written as DNA, the CDR3 is TGTGCCAGCAGCTCCTCCGTCGCGGTAGGGACCGGGGAGCTGTTTTTT.

The count of this clone is one. The junction and the germline gene differ at one end; a read error may be behind it. The chain recombines TRBV7-2 with TRBJ1-4, with D hard to call. The CDR3 runs to 14 residues. Germline V gives CDR1 SGHTA, CDR2 FQGNSA. The DNA for the CDR3 is TGTGCCAGCAGCTCCCCCGGGCCAGCTCAGAAACTGTTCTTT. Translated, it gives CASSSPGPAQKLFF.

The chain recombines TRBV6-5 with TRBJ1-3; D gene ambiguous. The CDR3 totals 11 residues. V lost 10 bases, J lost 7 bases, and 11 bases lay in between. The germline CDR1 and CDR2 sequences are MNHEY and SVGAGI. The CDR3 DNA is TGTGCCACCTCCAAGTGGAACACCATATATTTT. Protein product: CATSKWNTIYF.

This rearrangement joins TRBV10-3 to TRBJ2-7; D may be TRBD1 or TRBD2 (5 bases each). The CDR3 consists of 14 residues. Trimming removed 6 bases at V and 4 bases at J, with 16 bases between. The germline gives CDR1 ENHRY, CDR2 SYGVKD. CDR3 sequence reads: CAIRRDVMGYEQYF. CDR3 sequence (DNA): TGTGCCATCAGGAGGGACGTAATGGGGTACGAGCAGTACTTC.

V usage is TRBV29-1 and J usage is TRBJ2-2; D gene unclear. Germline values: CDR1 SQVTM, CDR2 ANQGSEA. V shed 5 bases and J shed 1 base, with 2 bases lying between them. The CDR3 runs 11 residues. The CDR3 nucleotides read TGCAGCGTTCAGAACACCGGGGAGCTGTTTTTT. Protein: CSVQNTGELFF.

This rearrangement joins TRBV11-2 to TRBJ2-1; D remains unclear. From germline, CDR1 is SGHAT and CDR2 FQNNGV. Trimming took off 5 bases at V and 7 bases at J, with 15 bases between the two ends. The CDR3 has 14 amino acids. The CDR3 loop is CASSPPVAANEQFF. CDR3 sequence (DNA): TGTGCCAGCAGCCCTCCCGTGGCGGCAAATGAGCAGTTCTTC.

The CDR3 reads CASSPGQRYGYTF. CDR3 DNA sequence: TGTGCCAGCAGTCCGGGACAGCGCTATGGCTACACCTTC. The V and J genes are TRBV27 and TRBJ1-2, with 7 bases that match TRBD1. Germline loops: CDR1 MNHEY, CDR2 SMNVEV (reference sequence). J lost 4 bases, V lost 5 bases, and 4 bases had no gene match. The CDR3 totals 13 residues.

The gene calls are TRBV2 and TRBJ2-5; the D is unclear. V lost 8 bases and J 5 bases, leaving 9 bases between the germline ends. CDR3 length: 11 amino acids. Germline lookup yields CDR1 SNHLY and CDR2 FYNNEI. This CDR3 reads CASSPRETQYF. In DNA, the CDR3 is TGTGCCAGCTCTCCCCGGGAGACCCAGTACTTC.

This chain connects TRBV11-1 to TRBJ2-7; possibly TRBD2 for D (7 bases). This CDR3 is built from 16 residues. Germline V gene data show CDR1 as SGHAT and CDR2 as FQDESV (reference sequence). V lost 5 bases and J lost 2, with 19 bases in between. The CDR3 protein is CASSRGGDWLAYEQYF. The CDR3, as DNA: TGTGCCAGCAGCCGAGGGGGGGATTGGCTGGCCTACGAGCAGTACTTC.

This chain links TRBV6-5 with TRBJ1-1; D unresolved. This CDR3 comprises 15 residues. V lost 3 bases and J lost 0, with 11 bases in between. Germline lookup yields CDR1 MNHEY and CDR2 SVGAGI. CDR3: CASSYSGLMNTEAFF. The CDR3 DNA is TGTGCCAGCAGTTATTCTGGCCTTATGAACACTGAAGCTTTCTTT.

The CDR3: CAISATSGGGTDTQYF. DNA of the CDR3: TGTGCCATCAGTGCTACTAGCGGGGGGGGCACAGATACGCAGTATTTT. V and J are TRBV10-3 and TRBJ2-3; TRBD2 matches at 13 bases. CDR3 length: 16 amino acids. With 4 bases clipped from V and 1 base from J, the junction kept 2 bases outside the gene matches. The germline V gene has CDR1 ENHRY and CDR2 SYGVKD.

This clone was observed a handful of times. The chain employs TRBV11-2 and TRBJ2-7; 9 bases line up with TRBD1. The CDR3 is made up of 16 amino acids. V lost 7 bases to trimming and J lost 4 bases; unmatched junction nucleotides: 14. Germline CDR1 and CDR2: SGHAT and FQNNGV. The CDR3 nucleotides read TGTGCCAGCACCCCTTTTATACAGGGGGCGGTGTACGAGCAGTACTTC. Translation gives CASTPFIQGAVYEQYF. Full variable domain (rest looked up from reference TRBV11-2 and TRBJ2-7): EAGVAQSPRYKIIEKRQSVAFWCNPISGHATLYWYQQILGQGPKLLIQFQNNGVVDDSQLPKDRFSAERLKGVDSTLKIQPAKLEDSAVYLCASTPFIQGAVYEQYFGPGTRLTVT.

This rearrangement joins TRBV7-2 to TRBJ2-2; the D gene is possibly TRBD1 (6 bases). The V gene lost 5 bases and the J gene lost 2 bases, with 9 bases spanning the gap. The CDR3 length is 14 residues. Germline V gene data show CDR1 as SGHTA and CDR2 as FQGNSA. The CDR3 DNA reads TGTGCCAGCAGCCCGGACAGAAACACCGGGGAGCTGTTTTTT. Its protein product is CASSPDRNTGELFF.

The chain is built from TRBV5-5 and TRBJ1-1; D unclear. The CDR3 runs 11 residues. CDR1 is SGHKS and CDR2 is YYEKEE in the germline V gene (reference sequence). V was shortened by 2 bases and J by 6 bases, with 5 bases between the two germline ends. The CDR3 DNA is TGTGCCAGCAGCTTAGTGGCTGAAGCTTTCTTT. Translating gives CASSLVAEAFF.